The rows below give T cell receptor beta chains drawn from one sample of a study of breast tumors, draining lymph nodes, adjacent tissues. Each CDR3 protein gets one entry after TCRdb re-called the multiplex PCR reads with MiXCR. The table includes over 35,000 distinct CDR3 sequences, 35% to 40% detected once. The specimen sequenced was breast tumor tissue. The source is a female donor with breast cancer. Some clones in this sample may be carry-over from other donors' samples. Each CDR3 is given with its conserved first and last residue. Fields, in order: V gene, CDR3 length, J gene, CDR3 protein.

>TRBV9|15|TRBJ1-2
CASSVADGGSYGYTF
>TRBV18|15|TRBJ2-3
CASSPGLAGSDTQYF
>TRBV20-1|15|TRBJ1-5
CSARDEGGFGQPQHF
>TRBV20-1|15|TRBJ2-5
CSARDWRQAQETQYF
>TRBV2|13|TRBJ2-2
CASRDSNTGELFF
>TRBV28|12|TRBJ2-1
CASSFNQREQFF
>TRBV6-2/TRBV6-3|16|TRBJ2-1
CASRQTGRTTRNEQFF
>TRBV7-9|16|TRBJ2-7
CASSSRQGAAIYEQYF
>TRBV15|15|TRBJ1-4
CATSRDRGQYEELFF
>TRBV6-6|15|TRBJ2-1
CASSGTSGRDNEQFF
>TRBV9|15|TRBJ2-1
CASSVVAGGFSEQFF
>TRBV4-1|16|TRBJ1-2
CASSQGFEGQNYGYTF
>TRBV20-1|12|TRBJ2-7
CSASYGTYEQYF
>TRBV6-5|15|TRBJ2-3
CASSSIQGRTDTQYF
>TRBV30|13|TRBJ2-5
CAQAFDRGETQYF
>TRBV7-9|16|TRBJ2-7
CASSLTVRAGVNEQYF
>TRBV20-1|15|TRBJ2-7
CSALIADRVYFEQYF
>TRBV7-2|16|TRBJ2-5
CASSLAVLAGVETQYF
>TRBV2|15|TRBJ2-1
CASSGIYRSYNEQFF
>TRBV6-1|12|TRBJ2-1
CATTSSYNEQFF
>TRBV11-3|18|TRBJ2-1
CASSPRTSGSSSYNEQFF
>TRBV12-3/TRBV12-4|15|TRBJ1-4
CASSGMGWAAEKLFF
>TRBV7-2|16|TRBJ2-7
CASSLVGGGLSYEQYF
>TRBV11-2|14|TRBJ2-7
CASSKTSAFYEQYF
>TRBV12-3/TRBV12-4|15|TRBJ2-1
CASSLRTSGKNEQFF
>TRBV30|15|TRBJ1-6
CAWSVGGGKNSPLHF
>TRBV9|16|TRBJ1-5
CASSVGTAVLGETQHF
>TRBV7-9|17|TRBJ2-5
CASSLNLNRGHTETQYF
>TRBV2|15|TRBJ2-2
CASSKLSGTTGELFF
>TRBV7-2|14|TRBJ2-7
CASSSDYFSYEQYF
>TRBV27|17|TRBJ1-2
CASSLYGGTAANYGYTF
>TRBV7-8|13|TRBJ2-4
CASSSGHKNIQYF
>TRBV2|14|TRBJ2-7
CASSDALTGYEQYF
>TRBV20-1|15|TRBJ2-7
CSARELSRNSYEQYF
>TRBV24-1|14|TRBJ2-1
CATSGSGNYNEQFF
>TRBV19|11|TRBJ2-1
CASRGRGEQFF
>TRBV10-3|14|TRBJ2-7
CAISEHGFSDEQYF
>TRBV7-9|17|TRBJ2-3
CASSLGQDGTSTDTQYF
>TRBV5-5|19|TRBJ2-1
CASSFYLAEEEMAYNEQFF
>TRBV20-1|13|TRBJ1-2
CSARDWRDYGYTF
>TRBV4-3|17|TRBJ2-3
CASSQDSGGGLLDTQYF
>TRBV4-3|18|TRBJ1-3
CASSQDWAGGEPGNTIYF